This TCR beta chain was profiled in a study of blood T cell repertoires in COVID-19. Turning to the study itself: From T cells, B-cell-depleted T cells, or PBMCs came the material, which was cDNA or gDNA.

V lost 3 bases and J 8 bases, leaving 14 bases between the germline ends. Germline lookup yields CDR1 SGHRS and CDR2 YFSETQ. The CDR3 extends over 14 amino acids. Study processing details: Counts of nucleated cells, estimated from reference gene primer amplification, were obtained. Sequencing used immunoSEQ multiplex PCR; TCRdb keeps in-frame clones, though not all of them. V and J calls and clone size are those listed in that table; D and trimming were worked out from the DNA. Altogether 200,000 to 250,000 clones are present, 75% to 90% being singletons, with the ten largest covering 7% to 10%. The Seattle site enrolled patients during active infection and followed them longitudinally.

The clonotype was recovered from a woman aged 80 or older with COVID-19, enrolled during active disease. The sequencing input was peripheral blood. This chain connects TRBV5-1 to TRBJ1-4; D remains unclear. The CDR3 reads CASSSFRGGEKLFF. As DNA, the CDR3 is TGCGCCAGCAGCTCCTTCCGGGGAGGCGAAAAACTGTTTTTT.